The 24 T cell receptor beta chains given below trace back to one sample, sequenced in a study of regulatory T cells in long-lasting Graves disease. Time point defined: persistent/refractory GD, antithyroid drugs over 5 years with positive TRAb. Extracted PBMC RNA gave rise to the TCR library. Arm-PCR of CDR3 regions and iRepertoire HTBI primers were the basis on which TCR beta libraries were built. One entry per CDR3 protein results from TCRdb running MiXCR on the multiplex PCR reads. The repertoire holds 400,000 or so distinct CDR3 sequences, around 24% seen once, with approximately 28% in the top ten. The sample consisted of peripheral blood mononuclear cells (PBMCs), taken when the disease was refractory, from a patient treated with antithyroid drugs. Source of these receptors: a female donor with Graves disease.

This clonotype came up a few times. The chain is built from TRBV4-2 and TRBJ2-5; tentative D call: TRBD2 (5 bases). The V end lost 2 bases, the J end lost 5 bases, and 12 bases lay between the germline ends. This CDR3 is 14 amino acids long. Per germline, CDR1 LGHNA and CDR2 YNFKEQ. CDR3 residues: CASSQRSGSETQYF. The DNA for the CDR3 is TGTGCCAGCAGCCAACGGTCGGGAAGTGAGACCCAGTACTTC.

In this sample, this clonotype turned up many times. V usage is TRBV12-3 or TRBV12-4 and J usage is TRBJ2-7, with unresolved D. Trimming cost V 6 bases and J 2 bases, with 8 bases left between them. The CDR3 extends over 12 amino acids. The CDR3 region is CASSITAYEQYF. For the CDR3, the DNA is TGTGCCAGCAGCATCACAGCCTACGAGCAGTACTTC.

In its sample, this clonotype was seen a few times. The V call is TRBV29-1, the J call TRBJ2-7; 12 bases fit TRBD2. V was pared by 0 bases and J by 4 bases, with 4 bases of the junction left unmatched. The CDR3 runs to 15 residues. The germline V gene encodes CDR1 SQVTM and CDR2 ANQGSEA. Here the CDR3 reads CSVEDWTSGMYEQYF. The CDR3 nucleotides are TGCAGCGTTGAAGATTGGACTAGCGGGATGTACGAGCAGTACTTC.

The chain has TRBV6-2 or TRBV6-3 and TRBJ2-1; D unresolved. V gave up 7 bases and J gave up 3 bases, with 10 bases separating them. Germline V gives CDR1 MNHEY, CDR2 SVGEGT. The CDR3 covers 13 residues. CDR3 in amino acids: CASTPDLYNEQFF. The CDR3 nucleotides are TGTGCCAGCACCCCGGACCTCTACAATGAGCAGTTCTTC.

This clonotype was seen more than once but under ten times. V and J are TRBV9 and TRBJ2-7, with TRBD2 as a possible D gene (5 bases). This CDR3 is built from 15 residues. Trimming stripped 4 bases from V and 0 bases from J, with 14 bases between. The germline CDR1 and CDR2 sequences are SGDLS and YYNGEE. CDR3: CASSPFEGSSYEQYF. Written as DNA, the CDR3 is TGTGCCAGCAGCCCCTTCGAGGGAAGCTCCTACGAGCAGTACTTC.

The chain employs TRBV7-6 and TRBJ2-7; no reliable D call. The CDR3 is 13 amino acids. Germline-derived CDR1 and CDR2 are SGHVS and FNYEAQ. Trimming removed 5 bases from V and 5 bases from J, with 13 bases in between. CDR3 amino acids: CASSRLGRHEQYF. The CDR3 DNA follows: TGTGCCAGCAGCCGCCTTGGGCGCCACGAGCAGTACTTC.

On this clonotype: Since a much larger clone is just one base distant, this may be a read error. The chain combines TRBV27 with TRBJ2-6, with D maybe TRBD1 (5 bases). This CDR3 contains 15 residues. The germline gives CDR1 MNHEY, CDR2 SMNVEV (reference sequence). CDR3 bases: TGTGCCAGCAGTTCAAGACGTAGTGGGGCCAACCTCCTGACTTTC. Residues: CASSSRRSGANLLTF.

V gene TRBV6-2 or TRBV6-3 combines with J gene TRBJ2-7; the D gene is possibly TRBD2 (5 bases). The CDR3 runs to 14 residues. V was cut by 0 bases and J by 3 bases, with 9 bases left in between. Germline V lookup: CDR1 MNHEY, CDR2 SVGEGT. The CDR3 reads CASSYSPSIYEQYF. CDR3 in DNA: TGTGCCAGCAGTTACTCCCCTAGCATCTACGAGCAGTACTTC.

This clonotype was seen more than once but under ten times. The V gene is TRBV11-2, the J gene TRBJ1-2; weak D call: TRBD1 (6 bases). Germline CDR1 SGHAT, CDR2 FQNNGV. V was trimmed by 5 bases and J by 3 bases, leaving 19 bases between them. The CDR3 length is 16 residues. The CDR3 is CASSLHRQDPDYGYTF. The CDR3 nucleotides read TGTGCCAGCAGCCTCCACCGACAGGATCCCGACTATGGCTACACCTTC.

The CDR3: CASSQDTGGGQPQHF. DNA of the CDR3: TGTGCCAGCAGCCAAGATACGGGGGGGGGTCAGCCCCAGCATTTT. The V call is TRBV3-1, the J call TRBJ1-5, with D tentatively TRBD1 (5 bases). Trimming shortened V by 0 bases and J by 6 bases, and 12 bases separated the two germline ends. Germline V gene sequence: CDR1 LGHDT, CDR2 YNNKEL (reference sequence). CDR3 length equals 15 residues. The full variable domain, rest sourced from reference TRBV3-1 and TRBJ1-5, is DTAVSQTPKYLVTQMGNDKSIKCEQNLGHDTMYWYKQDSKKFLKIMFSYNNKELIINETVPNRFSPKSPDKAHLNLHINSLELGDSAVYFCASSQDTGGGQPQHFGDGTRLSIL.

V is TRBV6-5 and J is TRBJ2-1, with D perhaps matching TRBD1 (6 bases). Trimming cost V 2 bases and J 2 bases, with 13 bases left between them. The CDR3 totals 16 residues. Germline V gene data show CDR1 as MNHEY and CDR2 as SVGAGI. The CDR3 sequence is CASSYDNRVAYNEQFF. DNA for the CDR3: TGTGCCAGCAGTTACGATAACAGGGTAGCCTACAATGAGCAGTTCTTC.

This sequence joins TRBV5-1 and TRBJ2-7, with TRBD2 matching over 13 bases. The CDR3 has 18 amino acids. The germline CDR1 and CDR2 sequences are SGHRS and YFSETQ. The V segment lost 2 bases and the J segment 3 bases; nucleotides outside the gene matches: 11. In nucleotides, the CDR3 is TGCGCCAGCAGCTTAGGAACTAGCGGGAGGGTCAAAGGCTACGAGCAGTACTTC. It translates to CASSLGTSGRVKGYEQYF.

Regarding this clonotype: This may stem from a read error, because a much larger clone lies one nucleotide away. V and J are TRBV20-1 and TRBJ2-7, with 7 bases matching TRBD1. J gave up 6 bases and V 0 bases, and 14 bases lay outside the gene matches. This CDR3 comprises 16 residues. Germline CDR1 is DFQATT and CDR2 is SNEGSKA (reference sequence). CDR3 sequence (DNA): TGCAGTGCTAGAGATAGGGCGACAGGGAGACCCGCCGAGCAGTACTTC. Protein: CSARDRATGRPAEQYF.

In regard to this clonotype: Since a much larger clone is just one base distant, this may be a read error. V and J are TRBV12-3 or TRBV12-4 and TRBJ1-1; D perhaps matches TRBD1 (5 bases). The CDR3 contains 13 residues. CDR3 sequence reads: CAGSFGGRTEAFF. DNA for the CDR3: TGTGCCGGCAGTTTTGGGGGGAGAACTGAAGCTTTCTTT.

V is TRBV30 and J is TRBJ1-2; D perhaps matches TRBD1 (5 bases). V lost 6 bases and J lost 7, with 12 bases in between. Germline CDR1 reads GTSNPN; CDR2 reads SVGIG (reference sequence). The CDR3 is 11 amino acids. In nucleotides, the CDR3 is TGTGCCTGTGCGGGGGGAAGTGGCTACACCTTC. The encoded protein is CACAGGSGYTF.

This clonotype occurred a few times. The CDR3 loop is CASASAGAQSSYEQYF. The CDR3, as DNA: TGTGCCAGCGCTTCTGCCGGGGCCCAGAGCTCCTACGAGCAGTACTTC. The gene calls are TRBV28 and TRBJ2-7, with D possibly called TRBD1 or TRBD2 (5 bases each). V lost 8 bases and J lost 0, with 20 bases in between. Germline V CDR1 and CDR2: MDHEN, SYDVKM. This CDR3 region has 16 residues.

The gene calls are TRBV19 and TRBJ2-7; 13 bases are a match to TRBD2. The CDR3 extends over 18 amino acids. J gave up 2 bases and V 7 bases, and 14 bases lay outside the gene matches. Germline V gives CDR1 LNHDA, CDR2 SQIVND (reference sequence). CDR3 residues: CASTPEGLAGSATYEQYF. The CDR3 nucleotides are TGTGCCAGTACCCCGGAGGGACTAGCGGGGAGCGCGACCTACGAGCAGTACTTC. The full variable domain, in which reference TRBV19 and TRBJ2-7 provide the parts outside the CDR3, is DGGITQSPKYLFRKEGQNVTLSCEQNLNHDAMYWYRQDPGQGLRLIYYSQIVNDFQKGDIAEGYSVSREKKESFPLTVTSAQKNPTAFYLCASTPEGLAGSATYEQYFGPGTRLTVT.

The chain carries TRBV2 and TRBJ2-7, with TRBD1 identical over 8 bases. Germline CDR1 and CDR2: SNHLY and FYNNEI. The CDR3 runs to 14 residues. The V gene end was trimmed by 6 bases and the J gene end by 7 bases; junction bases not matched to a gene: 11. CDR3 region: CASSLGQGSREQYF. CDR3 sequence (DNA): TGTGCCAGCAGCTTAGGACAGGGATCCAGGGAGCAGTACTTC.

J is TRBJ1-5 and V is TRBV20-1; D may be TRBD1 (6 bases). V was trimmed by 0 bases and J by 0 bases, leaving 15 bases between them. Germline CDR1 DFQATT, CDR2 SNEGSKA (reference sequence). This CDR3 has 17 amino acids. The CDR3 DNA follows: TGCAGTGCTAGAGACATTTGGGACACAGATAGCAATCAGCCCCAGCATTTT. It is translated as CSARDIWDTDSNQPQHF.

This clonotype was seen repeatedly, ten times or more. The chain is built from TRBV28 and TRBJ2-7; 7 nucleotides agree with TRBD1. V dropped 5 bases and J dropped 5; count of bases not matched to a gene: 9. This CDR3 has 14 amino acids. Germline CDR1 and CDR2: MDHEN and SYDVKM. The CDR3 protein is CASSAGTVNDEQYF. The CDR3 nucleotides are TGTGCCAGCAGTGCTGGGACAGTTAATGACGAGCAGTACTTC. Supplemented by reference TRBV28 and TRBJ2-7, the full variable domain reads DVKVTQSSRYLVKRTGEKVFLECVQDMDHENMFWYRQDPGLGLRLIYFSYDVKMKEKGDIPEGYSVSREKKERFSLILESASTNQTSMYLCASSAGTVNDEQYFGPGTRLTVT.

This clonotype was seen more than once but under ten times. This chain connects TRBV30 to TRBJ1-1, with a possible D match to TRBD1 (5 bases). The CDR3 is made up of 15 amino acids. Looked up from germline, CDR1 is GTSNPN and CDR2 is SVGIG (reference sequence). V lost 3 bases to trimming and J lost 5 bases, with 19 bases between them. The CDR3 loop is CAWRNRDSGRTEAFF. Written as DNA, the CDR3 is TGTGCCTGGAGGAACCGGGACTCCGGTAGGACTGAAGCTTTCTTT.

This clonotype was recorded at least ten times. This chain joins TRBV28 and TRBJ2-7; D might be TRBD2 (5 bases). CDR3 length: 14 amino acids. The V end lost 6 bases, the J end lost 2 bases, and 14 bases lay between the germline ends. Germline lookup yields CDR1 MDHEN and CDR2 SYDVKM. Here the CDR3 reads CASRMRTVTYEQYF. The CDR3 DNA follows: TGTGCCAGCAGGATGAGGACTGTAACCTACGAGCAGTACTTC. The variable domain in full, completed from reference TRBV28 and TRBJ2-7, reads DVKVTQSSRYLVKRTGEKVFLECVQDMDHENMFWYRQDPGLGLRLIYFSYDVKMKEKGDIPEGYSVSREKKERFSLILESASTNQTSMYLCASRMRTVTYEQYFGPGTRLTVT.

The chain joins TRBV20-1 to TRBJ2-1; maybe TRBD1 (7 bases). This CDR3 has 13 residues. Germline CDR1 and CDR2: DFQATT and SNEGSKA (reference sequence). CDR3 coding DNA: TGCAGCGGGGGTGAGGGGGCTTACAATGAGCAGTTCTTC. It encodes CSGGEGAYNEQFF.

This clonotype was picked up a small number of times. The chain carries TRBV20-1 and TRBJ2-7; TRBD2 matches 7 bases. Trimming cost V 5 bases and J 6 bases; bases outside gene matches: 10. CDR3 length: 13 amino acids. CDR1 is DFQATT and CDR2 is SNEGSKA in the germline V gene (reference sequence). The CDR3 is CSARREKTGEQYF. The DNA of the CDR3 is TGCAGTGCTCGGCGGGAGAAGACTGGCGAGCAGTACTTC.